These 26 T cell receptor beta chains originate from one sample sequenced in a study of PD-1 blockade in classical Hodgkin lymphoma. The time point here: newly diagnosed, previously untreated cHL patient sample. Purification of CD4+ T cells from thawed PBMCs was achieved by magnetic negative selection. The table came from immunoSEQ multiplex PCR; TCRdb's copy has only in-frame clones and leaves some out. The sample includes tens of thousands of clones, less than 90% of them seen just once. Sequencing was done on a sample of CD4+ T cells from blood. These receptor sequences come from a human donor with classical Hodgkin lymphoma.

The CDR3 spells CASSDTGQGYGYTF. DNA of the CDR3: TGTGCCAGCAGTGACACGGGACAGGGATATGGCTACACCTTC. The chain combines TRBV6-4 with TRBJ1-2; 9 nucleotides agree with TRBD1. Germline-derived CDR1 and CDR2 are MRHNA and SNTAGT. V trimming: 2 bases; J trimming: 5 bases; junction bases outside the gene matches: 3. This CDR3 spans 14 amino acids.

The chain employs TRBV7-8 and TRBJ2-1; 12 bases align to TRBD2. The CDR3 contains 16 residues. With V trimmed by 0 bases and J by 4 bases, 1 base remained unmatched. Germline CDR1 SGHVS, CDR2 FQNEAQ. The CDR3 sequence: CASSLAGTSGYNEQFF. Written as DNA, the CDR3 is TGTGCCAGCAGCTTAGCCGGGACTAGCGGGTACAATGAGCAGTTCTTC.

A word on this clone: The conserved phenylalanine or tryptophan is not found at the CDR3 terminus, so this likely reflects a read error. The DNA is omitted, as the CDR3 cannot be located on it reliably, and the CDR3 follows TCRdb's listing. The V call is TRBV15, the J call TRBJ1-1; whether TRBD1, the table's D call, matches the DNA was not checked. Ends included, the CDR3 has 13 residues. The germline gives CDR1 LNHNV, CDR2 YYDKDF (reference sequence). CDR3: CATSRDYEGAYPL.

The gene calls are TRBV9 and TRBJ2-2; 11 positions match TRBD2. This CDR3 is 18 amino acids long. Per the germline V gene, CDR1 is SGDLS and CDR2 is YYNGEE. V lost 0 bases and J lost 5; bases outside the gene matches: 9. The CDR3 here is CASSVVSSGRARTGELFF. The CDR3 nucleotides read TGTGCCAGCAGCGTAGTCAGTAGCGGGAGGGCCAGGACCGGGGAGCTGTTTTTT.

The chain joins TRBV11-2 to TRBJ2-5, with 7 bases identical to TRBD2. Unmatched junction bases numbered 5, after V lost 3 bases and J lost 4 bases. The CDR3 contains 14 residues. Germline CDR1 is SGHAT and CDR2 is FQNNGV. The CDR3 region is CASSLPWEGETQYF. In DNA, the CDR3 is TGTGCCAGCAGCTTGCCGTGGGAGGGAGAGACCCAGTACTTC.

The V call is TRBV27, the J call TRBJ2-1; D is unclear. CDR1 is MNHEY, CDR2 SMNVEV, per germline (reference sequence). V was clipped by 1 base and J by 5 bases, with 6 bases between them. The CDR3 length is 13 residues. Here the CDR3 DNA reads TGTGCCAGCAGTTTATGGCGTCACAATGAGCAGTTCTTC. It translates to CASSLWRHNEQFF.

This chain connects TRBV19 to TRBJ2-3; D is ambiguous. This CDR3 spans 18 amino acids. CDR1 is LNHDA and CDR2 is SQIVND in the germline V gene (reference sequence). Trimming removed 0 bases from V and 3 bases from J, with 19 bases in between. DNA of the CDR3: TGTGCCAGTAGTATAGATGGTTTTGCAGGTAGTGGGACAGATACGCAGTATTTT. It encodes CASSIDGFAGSGTDTQYF.

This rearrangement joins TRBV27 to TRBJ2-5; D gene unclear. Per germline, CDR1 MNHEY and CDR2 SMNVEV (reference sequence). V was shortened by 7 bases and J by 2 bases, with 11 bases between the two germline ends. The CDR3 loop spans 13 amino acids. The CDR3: CASTGSQQETQYF. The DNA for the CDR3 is TGTGCCAGCACCGGGTCCCAACAAGAGACCCAGTACTTC.

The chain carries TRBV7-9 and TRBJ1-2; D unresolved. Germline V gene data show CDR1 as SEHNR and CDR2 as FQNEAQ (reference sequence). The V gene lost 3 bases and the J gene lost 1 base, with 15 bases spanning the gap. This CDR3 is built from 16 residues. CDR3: CASSFGGGFFNYGYTF. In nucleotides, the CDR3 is TGTGCCAGCAGCTTCGGAGGCGGGTTTTTTAACTATGGCTACACCTTC.

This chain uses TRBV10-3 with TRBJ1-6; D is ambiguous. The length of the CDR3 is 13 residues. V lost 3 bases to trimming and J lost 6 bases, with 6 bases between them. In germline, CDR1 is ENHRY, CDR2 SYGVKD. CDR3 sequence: CAISETSNSPLHF. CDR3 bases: TGTGCCATCAGTGAAACGAGTAATTCACCCCTCCACTTT.

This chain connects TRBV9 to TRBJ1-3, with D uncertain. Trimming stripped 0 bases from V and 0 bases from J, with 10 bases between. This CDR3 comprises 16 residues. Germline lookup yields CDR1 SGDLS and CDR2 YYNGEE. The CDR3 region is CASSVATPGSGNTIYF. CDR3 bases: TGTGCCAGCAGCGTAGCTACGCCGGGCTCTGGAAACACCATATATTTT.

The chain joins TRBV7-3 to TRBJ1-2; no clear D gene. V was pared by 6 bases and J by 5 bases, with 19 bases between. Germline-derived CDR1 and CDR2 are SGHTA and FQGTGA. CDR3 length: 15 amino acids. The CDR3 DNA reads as TGTGCCAGCAGACCGTCGACCGACTCCGCTTATGGCTACACCTTC. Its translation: CASRPSTDSAYGYTF. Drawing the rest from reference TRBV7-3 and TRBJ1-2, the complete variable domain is GAGVSQTPSNKVTEKGKYVELRCDPISGHTALYWYRQSLGQGPEFLIYFQGTGAADDSGLPNDRFFAVRPEGSVSTLKIQRTERGDSAVYLCASRPSTDSAYGYTFGSGTRLTVV.

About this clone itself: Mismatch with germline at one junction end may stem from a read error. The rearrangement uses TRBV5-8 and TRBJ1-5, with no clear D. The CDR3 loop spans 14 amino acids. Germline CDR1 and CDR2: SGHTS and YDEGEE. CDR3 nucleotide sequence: TGTGCCAGCAGCTTGCAACCTGTGACGCAGCACCAGCATTTT. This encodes CASSLQPVTQHQHF.

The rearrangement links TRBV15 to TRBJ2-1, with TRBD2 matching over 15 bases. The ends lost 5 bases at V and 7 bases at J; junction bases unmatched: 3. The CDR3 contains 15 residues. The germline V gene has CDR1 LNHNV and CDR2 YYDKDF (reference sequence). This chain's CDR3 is CATSGLAGGPNEQFF. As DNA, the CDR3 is TGTGCCACCAGCGGACTAGCGGGAGGGCCTAATGAGCAGTTCTTC. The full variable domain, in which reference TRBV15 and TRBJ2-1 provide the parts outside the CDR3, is DAMVIQNPRYQVTQFGKPVTLSCSQTLNHNVMYWYQQKSSQAPKLLFHYYDKDFNNEADTPDNFQSRRPNTSFCFLDIRSPGLGDTAMYLCATSGLAGGPNEQFFGPGTRLTVL.

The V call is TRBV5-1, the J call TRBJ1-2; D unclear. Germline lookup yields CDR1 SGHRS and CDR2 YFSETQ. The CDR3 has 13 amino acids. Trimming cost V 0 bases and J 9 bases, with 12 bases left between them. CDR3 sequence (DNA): TGCGCCAGCAGCTTGGACCGCTCTATTCGCTACACCTTC. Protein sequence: CASSLDRSIRYTF.

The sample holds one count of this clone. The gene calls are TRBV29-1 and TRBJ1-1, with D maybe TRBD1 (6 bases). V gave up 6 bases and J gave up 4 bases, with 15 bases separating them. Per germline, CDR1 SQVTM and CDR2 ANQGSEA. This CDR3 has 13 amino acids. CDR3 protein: CSVYRALATEAFF. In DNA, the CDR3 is TGCAGCGTGTACAGGGCCCTCGCCACTGAAGCTTTCTTT. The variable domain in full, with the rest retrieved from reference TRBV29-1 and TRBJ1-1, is SAVISQKPSRDICQRGTSLTIQCQVDSQVTMMFWYRQQPGQSLTLIATANQGSEATYESGFVIDKFPISRPNLTFSTLTVSNMSPEDSSIYLCSVYRALATEAFFGQGTRLTVV.

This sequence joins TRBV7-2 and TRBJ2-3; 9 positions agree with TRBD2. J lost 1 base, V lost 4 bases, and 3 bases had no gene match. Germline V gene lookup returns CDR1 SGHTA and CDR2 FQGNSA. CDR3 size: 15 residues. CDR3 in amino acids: CASSSGTSRTDTQYF. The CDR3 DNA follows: TGTGCCAGCAGCTCCGGGACTAGCCGCACAGATACGCAGTATTTT.

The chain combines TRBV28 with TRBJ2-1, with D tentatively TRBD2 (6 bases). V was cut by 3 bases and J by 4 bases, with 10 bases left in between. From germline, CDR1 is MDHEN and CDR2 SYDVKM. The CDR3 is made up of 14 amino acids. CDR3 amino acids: CASSLGGSYNEQFF. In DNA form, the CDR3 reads TGTGCCAGCAGTTTGGGGGGATCTTACAATGAGCAGTTCTTC.

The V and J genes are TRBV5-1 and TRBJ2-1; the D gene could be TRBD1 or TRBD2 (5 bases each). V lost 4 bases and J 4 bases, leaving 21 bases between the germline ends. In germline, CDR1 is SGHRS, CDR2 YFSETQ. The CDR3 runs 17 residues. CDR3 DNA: TGCGCCAGCAGCGGGGCGGGCTTAGCGCTTGCTTACAATGAGCAGTTCTTC. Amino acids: CASSGAGLALAYNEQFF.

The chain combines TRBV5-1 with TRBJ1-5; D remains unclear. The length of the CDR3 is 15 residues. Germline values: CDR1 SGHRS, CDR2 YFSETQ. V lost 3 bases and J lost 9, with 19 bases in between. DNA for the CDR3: TGCGCCAGCAGCTCCCCCGGGTGGCGGACGGCGCCCCAGCATTTT. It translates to CASSSPGWRTAPQHF.

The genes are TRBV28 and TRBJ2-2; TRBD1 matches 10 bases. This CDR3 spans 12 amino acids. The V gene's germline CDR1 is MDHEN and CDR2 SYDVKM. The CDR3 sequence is CAGTGDTGELFF. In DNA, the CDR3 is TGTGCGGGGACAGGGGACACCGGGGAGCTGTTTTTT.

The CDR3 nucleotides read TGTGCCAGCAGCTCGGGACGATCGAACACCATATATTTT. Translated, it gives CASSSGRSNTIYF. The chain joins TRBV7-2 to TRBJ1-3; weak D call: TRBD1 (5 bases). This CDR3 region has 13 residues. V was trimmed by 4 bases and J by 7 bases, leaving 11 bases between them. Germline CDR1 is SGHTA and CDR2 is FQGNSA.

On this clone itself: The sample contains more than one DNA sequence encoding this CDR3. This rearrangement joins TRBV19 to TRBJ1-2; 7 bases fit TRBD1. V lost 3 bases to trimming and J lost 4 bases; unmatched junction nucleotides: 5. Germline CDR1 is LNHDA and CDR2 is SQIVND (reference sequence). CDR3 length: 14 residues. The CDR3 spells CASSILAGGYGYTF. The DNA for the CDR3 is TGTGCCAGTAGTATCCTGGCAGGGGGCTATGGCTACACCTTC.

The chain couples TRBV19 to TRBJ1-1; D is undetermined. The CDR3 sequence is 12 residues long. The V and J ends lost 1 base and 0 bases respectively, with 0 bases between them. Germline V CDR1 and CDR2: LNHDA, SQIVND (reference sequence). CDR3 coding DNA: TGTGCCAGTAGTATAGTGAACACTGAAGCTTTCTTT. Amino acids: CASSIVNTEAFF. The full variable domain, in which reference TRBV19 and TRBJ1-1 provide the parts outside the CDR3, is DGGITQSPKYLFRKEGQNVTLSCEQNLNHDAMYWYRQDPGQGLRLIYYSQIVNDFQKGDIAEGYSVSREKKESFPLTVTSAQKNPTAFYLCASSIVNTEAFFGQGTRLTVV.

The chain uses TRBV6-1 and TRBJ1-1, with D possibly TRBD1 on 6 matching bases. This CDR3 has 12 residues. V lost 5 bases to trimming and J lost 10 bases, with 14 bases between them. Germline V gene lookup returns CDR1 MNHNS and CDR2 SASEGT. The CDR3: CASSRGGIGAFF. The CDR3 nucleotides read TGTGCCAGCAGTCGAGGGGGAATTGGAGCTTTCTTT.

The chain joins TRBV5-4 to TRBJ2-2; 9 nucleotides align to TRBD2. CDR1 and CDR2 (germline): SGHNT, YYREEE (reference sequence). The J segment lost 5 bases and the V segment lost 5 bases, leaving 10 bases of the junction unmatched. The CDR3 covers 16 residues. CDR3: CASRAHGREGTGELFF. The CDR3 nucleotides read TGTGCCAGCAGAGCTCACGGGCGGGAGGGTACCGGGGAGCTGTTTTTT.